One TCR beta chain is described in this entry. The data were taken from a study of blood T cell repertoires in COVID-19. The protocol was immunoSEQ multiplex PCR, while the TCRdb copy is restricted to in-frame clones and leaves out a portion. The sample consists of about 110,000 clones, less than 75% of them appearing once. CDR1 is SSHAT and CDR2 is FNYEAQ in the germline V gene (reference sequence). The CDR3 extends over 15 amino acids. With 2 bases clipped from V and 3 bases from J, the junction kept 3 bases outside the gene matches. The chain links TRBV7-7 to TRBJ2-1; TRBD2 matches 8 bases. The clonotype was recovered from a woman aged 40 to 50 with acute or convalescent COVID-19. The source material was peripheral blood. Here the CDR3 reads CASSLTAGGYNEQFF. CDR3 nucleotides: TGTGCCAGCAGCTTAACCGCGGGGGGCTACAATGAGCAGTTCTTC.